Below, one TCR beta chain is given with its context. What it binds is not known. From the RT-PCR reads, TCRdb called clonotypes with MiXCR, one entry per CDR3 protein. Among around 480,000 distinct CDR3 sequences listed, around 9.9% were seen once. The sample comes from a study of response to subunit inactivated influenza vaccine. Study findings and constraints: New T cells are recruited in small numbers by each seasonal influenza vaccination, according to the authors' suggestion.

The clonotype was recovered from a man aged 45-65 years who received an inactivated influenza vaccine. Material: PBMCs from blood, obtained around seven weeks after vaccination.

The CDR3: CASRDGQGKSSGANVLTF. Here the CDR3 DNA reads TGTGCCAGCAGAGACGGACAGGGGAAAAGCTCTGGGGCCAACGTCCTGACTTTC. V gene TRBV6-2 or TRBV6-3 combines with J gene TRBJ2-6; 9 nucleotides agree with TRBD1. J was trimmed by 0 bases and V by 6 bases; bases with no gene match: 9. CDR1 is MNHEY, CDR2 SVGEGT, per germline. The CDR3 has 18 residues.